This entry lists 3 T cell receptor beta chains sequenced from one sample in a study of T cell clonality in common variable immunodeficiency. Clones were read by immunoSEQ multiplex PCR, and TCRdb kept only the in-frame ones, dropping some. Observed are 35,000 to 50,000 clones, no singletons, with the top ten taking about 0.7%. Sample: peripheral blood mononuclear cells. These receptors all come from a person between 18 and 69 years old in good health.

This clone has ten or more counts. The read ends 3 residues before the CDR3 terminus; that terminus is restored from the germline J gene. The chain has TRBV5-1 and TRBJ2-3; D is ambiguous. Germline V gene sequence: CDR1 SGHRS, CDR2 YFSETQ. CDR3 size: 13 residues. V was clipped by 0 bases and J by 3 bases, with 5 bases between them. Here the CDR3 reads CASSLVLTDTQYF. The sequenced part of the CDR3 DNA is TGCGCCAGCAGCTTGGTCCTGACAGATACG. The complete variable domain, with remaining parts taken from reference TRBV5-1 and TRBJ2-3, reads KAGVTQTPRYLIKTRGQQVTLSCSPISGHRSVSWYQQTPGQGLQFLFEYFSETQRNKGNFPGRFSGRQFSNSRSEMNVSTLELGDSALYLCASSLVLTDTQYFGPGTRLTVL.

This clone showed up many times. The read is 3 residues too short to cover the CDR3 end, so that end is filled in from the germline J gene. This chain connects TRBV5-5 to TRBJ1-2; D possibly corresponds to TRBD1 (6 bases). V was clipped by 0 bases and J by 7 bases, with 13 bases between them. The CDR3 runs to 14 residues. CDR1 SGHKS and CDR2 YYEKEE come from the germline V gene (reference sequence). The sequenced CDR3 bases are TGTGCCAGCAGCTTGGATGGCAGGGGATCTGGC. Amino acid sequence: CASSLDGRGSG. The full CDR3 sequence reads CASSLDGRGSGYTF.

This clone has at least ten counts. Read sequence stops 3 residues before the CDR3 end, and the germline J gene provides the missing end. The chain carries TRBV19 and TRBJ2-3; 8 nucleotides line up with TRBD2. The ends lost 7 bases at V and 3 bases at J; junction bases unmatched: 9. The length of the CDR3 is 15 residues. Germline-derived CDR1 and CDR2 are LNHDA and SQIVND (reference sequence). Incomplete CDR3 DNA: TGTGCCAGTATTATGACGGGAGGGGCAACAGATACG. Translated, it gives CASIMTGGATDT. The full CDR3 protein reads CASIMTGGATDTQYF.